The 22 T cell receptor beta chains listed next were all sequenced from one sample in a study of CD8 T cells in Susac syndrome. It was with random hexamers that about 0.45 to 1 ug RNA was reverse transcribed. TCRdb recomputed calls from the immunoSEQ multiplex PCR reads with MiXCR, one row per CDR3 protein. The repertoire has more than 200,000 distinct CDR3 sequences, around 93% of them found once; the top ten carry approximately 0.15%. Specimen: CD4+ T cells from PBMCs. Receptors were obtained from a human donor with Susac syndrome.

In nucleotides, the CDR3 is TGTGCCATCAGTGTCGAGGGACAGGGTTCGAGATCTTTCTTT. Translating it yields CAISVEGQGSRSFF. This sequence joins TRBV10-3 and TRBJ1-1; 9 bases are shared with TRBD1. The CDR3 sequence is 14 residues long. Germline CDR1 and CDR2: ENHRY and SYGVKD. The junction had 12 bases not matched to a gene; V was cut back by 4 bases and J by 12 bases.

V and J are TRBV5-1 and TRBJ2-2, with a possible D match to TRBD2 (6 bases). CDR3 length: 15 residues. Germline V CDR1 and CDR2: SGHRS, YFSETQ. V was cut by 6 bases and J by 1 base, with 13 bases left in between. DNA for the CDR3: TGCGCCAGCACTTCCGGGGGAAGGAACACCGGGGAGCTGTTTTTT. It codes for CASTSGGRNTGELFF.

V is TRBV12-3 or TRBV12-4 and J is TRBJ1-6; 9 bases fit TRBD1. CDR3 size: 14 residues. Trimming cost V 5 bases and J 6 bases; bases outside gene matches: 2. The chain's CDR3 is CASSEDRGNSPLHF. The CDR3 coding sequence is TGTGCCAGCAGTGAGGACAGGGGTAATTCACCCCTCCACTTT.

In DNA form, the CDR3 reads TGTGCCAGCAGCTTGGACGTAGCGAGGGGAGAGACCCAGTACTTC. Translation gives CASSLDVARGETQYF. This chain links TRBV7-2 with TRBJ2-5; D possibly uses TRBD1 or TRBD2 (5 bases each). CDR1 is SGHTA and CDR2 is FQGNSA in the germline V gene. Trimming stripped 3 bases from V and 4 bases from J, with 15 bases between. The CDR3 has 15 residues.

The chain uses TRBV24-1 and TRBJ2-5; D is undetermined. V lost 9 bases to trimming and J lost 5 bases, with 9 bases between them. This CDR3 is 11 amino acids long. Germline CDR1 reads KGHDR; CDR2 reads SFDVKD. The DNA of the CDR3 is TGTGCCACCTCGATGAGGGAGACCCAGTACTTC. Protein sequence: CATSMRETQYF.

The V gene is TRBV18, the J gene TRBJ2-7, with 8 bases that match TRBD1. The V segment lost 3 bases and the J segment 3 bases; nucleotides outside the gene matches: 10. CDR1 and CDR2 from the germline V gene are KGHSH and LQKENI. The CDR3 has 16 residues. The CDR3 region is CASSPIPGTGLYEQYF. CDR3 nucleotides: TGTGCCAGCTCACCGATTCCCGGGACAGGCCTCTACGAGCAGTACTTC.

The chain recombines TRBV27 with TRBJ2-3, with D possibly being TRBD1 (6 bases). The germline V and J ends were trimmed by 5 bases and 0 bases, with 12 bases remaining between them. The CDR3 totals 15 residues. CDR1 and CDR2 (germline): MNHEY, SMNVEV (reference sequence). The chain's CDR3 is CASSRDTASTDTQYF. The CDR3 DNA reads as TGTGCCAGCAGTCGGGACACCGCTAGCACAGATACGCAGTATTTT.

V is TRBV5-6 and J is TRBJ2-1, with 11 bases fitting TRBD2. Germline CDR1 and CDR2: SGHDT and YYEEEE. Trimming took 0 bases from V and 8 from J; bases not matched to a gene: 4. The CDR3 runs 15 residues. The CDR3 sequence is CASSLVSGGAYEQFF. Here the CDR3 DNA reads TGTGCCAGCAGCTTGGTTAGCGGGGGGGCCTATGAGCAGTTCTTC.

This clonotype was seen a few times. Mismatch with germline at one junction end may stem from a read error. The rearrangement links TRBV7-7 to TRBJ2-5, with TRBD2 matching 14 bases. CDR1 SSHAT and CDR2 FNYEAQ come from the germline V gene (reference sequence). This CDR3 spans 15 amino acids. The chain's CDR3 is CASSRLAGGQETQYF. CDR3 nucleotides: TGTGCTAGCAGCCGACTAGCGGGGGGGCAAGAGACCCAGTACTTC.

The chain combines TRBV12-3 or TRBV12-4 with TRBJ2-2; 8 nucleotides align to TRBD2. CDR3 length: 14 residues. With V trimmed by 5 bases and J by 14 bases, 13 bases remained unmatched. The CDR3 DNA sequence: TGTGCCAGCAGTGCGTTATGGAGCGGGGGCGAACTGTTTTTT. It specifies CASSALWSGGELFF.

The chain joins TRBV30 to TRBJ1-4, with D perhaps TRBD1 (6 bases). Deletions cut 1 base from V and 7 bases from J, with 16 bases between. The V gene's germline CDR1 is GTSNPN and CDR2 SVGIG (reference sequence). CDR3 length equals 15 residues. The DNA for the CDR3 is TGTGCCTGGAGTGAAGACGGCAGGGGTCGTGAAAAACTGTTTTTT. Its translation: CAWSEDGRGREKLFF.

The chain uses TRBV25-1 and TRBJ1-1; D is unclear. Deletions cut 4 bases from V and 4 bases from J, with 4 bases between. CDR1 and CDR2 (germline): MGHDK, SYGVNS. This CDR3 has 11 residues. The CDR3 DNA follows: TGTGCCAGCAGTGTGCTCACTGAAGCTTTCTTT. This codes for CASSVLTEAFF.

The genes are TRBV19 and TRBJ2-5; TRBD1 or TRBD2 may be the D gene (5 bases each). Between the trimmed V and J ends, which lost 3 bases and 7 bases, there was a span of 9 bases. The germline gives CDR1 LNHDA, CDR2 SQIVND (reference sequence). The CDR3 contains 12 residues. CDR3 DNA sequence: TGTGCCAGTAGTATTGGGGGTGGGACCCAGTACTTC. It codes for CASSIGGGTQYF.

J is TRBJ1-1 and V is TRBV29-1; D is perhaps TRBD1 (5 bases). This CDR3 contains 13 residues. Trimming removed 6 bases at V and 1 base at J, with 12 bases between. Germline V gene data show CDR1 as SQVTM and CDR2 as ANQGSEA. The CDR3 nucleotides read TGCAGCGTCCACGGGACGGGGAACACTGAAGCTTTCTTT. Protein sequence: CSVHGTGNTEAFF. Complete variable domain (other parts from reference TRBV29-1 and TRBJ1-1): SAVISQKPSRDICQRGTSLTIQCQVDSQVTMMFWYRQQPGQSLTLIATANQGSEATYESGFVIDKFPISRPNLTFSTLTVSNMSPEDSSIYLCSVHGTGNTEAFFGQGTRLTVV.

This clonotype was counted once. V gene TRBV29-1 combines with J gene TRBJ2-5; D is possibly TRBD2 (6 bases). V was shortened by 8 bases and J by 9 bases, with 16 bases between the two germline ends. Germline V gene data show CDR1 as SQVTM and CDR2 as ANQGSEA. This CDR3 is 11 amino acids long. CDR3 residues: CSIIGEESQYF. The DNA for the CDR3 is TGCAGCATAATAGGGGAGGAGTCCCAGTACTTC.

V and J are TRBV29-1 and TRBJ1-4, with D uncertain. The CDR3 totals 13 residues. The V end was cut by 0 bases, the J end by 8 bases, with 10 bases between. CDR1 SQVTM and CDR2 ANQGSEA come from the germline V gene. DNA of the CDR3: TGCAGCGTTGAAGATATGGGGAGGGAAAAACTGTTTTTT. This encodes CSVEDMGREKLFF.

The DNA for the CDR3 is TGCGCCAGCAGCTTGGCCAAGACAGGGGGCGAGGCAGATACGCAGTATTTT. Protein: CASSLAKTGGEADTQYF. V and J are TRBV5-1 and TRBJ2-3; the match to TRBD1 covers 10 bases. The CDR3 runs 17 residues. Germline V gives CDR1 SGHRS, CDR2 YFSETQ. Trimming at V came to 0 bases and at J to 4 bases, leaving 8 bases not matched to a gene.

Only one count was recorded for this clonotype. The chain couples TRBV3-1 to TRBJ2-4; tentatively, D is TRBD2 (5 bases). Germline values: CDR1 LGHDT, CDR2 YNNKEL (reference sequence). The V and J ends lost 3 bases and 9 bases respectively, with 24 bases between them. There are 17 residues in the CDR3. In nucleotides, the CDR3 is TGTGCCAGCAGCCAGCCCATCAGTGCGGGTCTGTGGGTCATTCAGTACTTC. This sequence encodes CASSQPISAGLWVIQYF.

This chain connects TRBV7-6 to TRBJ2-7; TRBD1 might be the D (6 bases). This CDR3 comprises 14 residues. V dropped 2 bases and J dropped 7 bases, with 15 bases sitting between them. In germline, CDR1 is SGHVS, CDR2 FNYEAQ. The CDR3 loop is CASSLIAGATEQYF. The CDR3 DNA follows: TGTGCCAGCAGCTTAATTGCAGGGGCGACTGAGCAGTACTTC.

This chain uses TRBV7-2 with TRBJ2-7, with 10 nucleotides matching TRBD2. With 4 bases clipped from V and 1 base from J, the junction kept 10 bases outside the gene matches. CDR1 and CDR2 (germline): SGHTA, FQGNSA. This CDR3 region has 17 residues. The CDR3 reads CASSSELAGFSSYEQYF. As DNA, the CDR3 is TGTGCCAGCAGCTCAGAACTAGCGGGGTTCTCTTCCTACGAGCAGTACTTC.

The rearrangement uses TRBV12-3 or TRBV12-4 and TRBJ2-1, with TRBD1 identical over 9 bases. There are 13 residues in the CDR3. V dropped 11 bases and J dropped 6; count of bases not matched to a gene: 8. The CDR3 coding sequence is TGTGCCTCCAATCGGGACAGGGTCAATGAGCAGTTCTTC. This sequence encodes CASNRDRVNEQFF.

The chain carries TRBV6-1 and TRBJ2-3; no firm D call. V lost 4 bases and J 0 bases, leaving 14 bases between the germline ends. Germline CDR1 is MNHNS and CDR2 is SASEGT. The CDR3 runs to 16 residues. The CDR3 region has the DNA TGTGCCAGCAGTGGCCCTGCCACCCATAGCACAGATACGCAGTATTTT. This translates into CASSGPATHSTDTQYF.